The present TCR beta chain was sequenced within a study of T-cell memory formation after mild COVID-19. Study-level background: In these data, TCR clusters were largely donor specific. Study-wide points: Memory from before infection featured some responding clones, which suggests cross-reactive memory joined. Contracting clones from day 15 to 85 had balanced CD4/CD8; later expanders favoured CD4+. Chiefly within CM and EM were the contracting CD4+ clones; CD8+ ones were within EMRA.

This clonotype occurred a few times. Its target is not known. After removal of 4 bases from V and 8 bases from J, the junction contained 6 bases not matched to a gene. Germline lookup yields CDR1 SGHTA and CDR2 FQGNSA. This CDR3 has 15 residues. TCRdb called the 5' RACE reads again in MiXCR, with one record for every CDR3 protein. The sample shows some 300,000 distinct CDR3 sequences, roughly a fifth of them seen only once. Sequencing was carried out using PBMCs or a T cell subset sorted from them (not recorded which). The source of this sequence is a man aged 18 to 35 who had mild COVID-19 (a few samples of this study predate the infection). Cell type and time point are not known. The chain recombines TRBV7-2 with TRBJ2-4; 12 nucleotides line up with TRBD2. CDR3 nucleotides: TGTGCCAGCAGCTCTAGCGGGGGGGCCTTTTACATTCAGTACTTC. Protein sequence: CASSSSGGAFYIQYF.